These 25 T cell receptor beta chains came from one sample sequenced in a study of blood T cell repertoires in COVID-19. The assay was immunoSEQ multiplex PCR, and TCRdb's table has in-frame clones only and misses some. Altogether some 230,000 clones are present, around four fifths being singletons, with the ten largest covering approximately 5.1%. The sample taken for sequencing was peripheral blood. The receptor set was obtained from a woman aged 55-70 years who had recovered from COVID-19.

The chain carries TRBV19 and TRBJ2-1, with D perhaps matching TRBD2 (5 bases). Per the germline V gene, CDR1 is LNHDA and CDR2 is SQIVND (reference sequence). This CDR3 is 15 amino acids long. The ends were cut back, 1 base at V and 3 bases at J, with 10 bases in the middle. CDR3 coding DNA: TGTGCCAGTAGTATAGGGCTAGCTCACTACAATGAGCAGTTCTTC. This translates into CASSIGLAHYNEQFF.

The V gene is TRBV27, the J gene TRBJ1-1; no firm D call. This CDR3 comprises 16 residues. Germline values: CDR1 MNHEY, CDR2 SMNVEV (reference sequence). Deletions cut 2 bases from V and 0 bases from J, with 13 bases between. CDR3 sequence (DNA): TGTGCCAGCAGTTTAAAGTTTGTGGCATTGAACACTGAAGCTTTCTTT. It yields the protein CASSLKFVALNTEAFF.

The chain carries TRBV7-2 and TRBJ2-1; unclear D gene. The CDR3 is 15 residues long. Germline V lookup: CDR1 SGHTA, CDR2 FQGNSA. V was clipped by 1 base and J by 3 bases, with 10 bases between them. The CDR3 reads CASSLVWQNYNEQFF. CDR3 DNA: TGTGCCAGCAGCTTAGTTTGGCAGAACTACAATGAGCAGTTCTTC.

As regards this clone: The junction shows a germline mismatch at one end, possibly a read error. This sample includes further DNA sequences coding for the same CDR3. CDR3 bases: TGTGCCAGCAGCCCCATGGAGGGGGGGGTGAATGGCTATACCTTC. It codes for CASSPMEGGVNGYTF. The chain is built from TRBV3-1 (or the pseudogene TRBV3-2) and TRBJ1-2; D is perhaps TRBD1 (6 bases). The CDR3 sequence is 15 residues long. Germline V gene data show CDR1 as LGHDT and CDR2 as YNNKEL (reference sequence).

This clone was detected only once. The chain has TRBV18 and TRBJ2-5; TRBD2 matches at 11 bases. Unmatched junction bases numbered 3, after V lost 6 bases and J lost 3 bases. The CDR3 sequence is 14 residues long. In germline, CDR1 is KGHSH, CDR2 LQKENI. Written as DNA, the CDR3 is TGTGCCAGCTCTACGGGACTAGCGGAAGAGACCCAGTACTTC. This translates into CASSTGLAEETQYF.

The rearrangement joins TRBV19 to TRBJ2-7, with TRBD1 matching over 8 bases. Germline CDR1 LNHDA, CDR2 SQIVND (reference sequence). CDR3 size: 12 residues. The junction had 6 bases not matched to a gene; V was cut back by 5 bases and J by 9 bases. The CDR3: CASSSQGAVQYF. DNA for the CDR3: TGTGCCAGTAGTTCTCAGGGGGCAGTGCAGTACTTC.

Note on this clone: No conserved phenylalanine or tryptophan ends this CDR3, so it is likely a read error. The DNA is left out, because the CDR3 cannot be placed on it with certainty; the CDR3 is given as TCRdb lists it. This chain joins TRBV6-6 and TRBJ1-6; TRBD1 is the table's D call, not checked against the DNA. Germline CDR1 and CDR2: MNHNY and SVGAGI (reference sequence). The CDR3 adds up to 9 amino acids, both ends counted. CDR3 loop: CASSYSGTV.

Written as DNA, the CDR3 is TGTGCCAGCAGTAGCAACTCCTACGAGCAGTACTTC. This translates into CASSSNSYEQYF. V gene TRBV2 combines with J gene TRBJ2-7; D not certain. This CDR3 is built from 12 residues. Germline assignment: CDR1 SNHLY and CDR2 FYNNEI. V shed 5 bases and J shed 0 bases, with 5 bases lying between them.

The V and J genes are TRBV30 and TRBJ1-2; a possible D gene is TRBD1 (6 bases). V was clipped by 3 bases and J by 2 bases, with 13 bases between them. CDR3 size: 14 residues. CDR1 GTSNPN and CDR2 SVGIG come from the germline V gene (reference sequence). The CDR3 DNA reads TGTGCCTGGAGGGGAGACAGGCTCAACTATGGCTACACCTTC. Translation gives CAWRGDRLNYGYTF.

The chain carries TRBV5-1 and TRBJ2-3, with a weak D call TRBD2 (7 bases). The CDR3 is 15 amino acids. V was pared by 0 bases and J by 4 bases, with 12 bases between. Germline loops: CDR1 SGHRS, CDR2 YFSETQ. The CDR3 DNA reads as TGCGCCAGCAGCTTGGTAGGGGGAGGGGCAGATACGCAGTATTTT. Its protein is CASSLVGGGADTQYF.

The rearrangement uses TRBV30 and TRBJ1-6; D uncertain. Germline V gives CDR1 GTSNPN, CDR2 SVGIG (reference sequence). There are 14 residues in the CDR3. The V end was cut by 1 base, the J end by 0 bases, with 4 bases between. CDR3 residues: CAWSAVSYNSPLHF. The CDR3 region has the DNA TGTGCCTGGAGTGCAGTCTCCTATAATTCACCCCTCCACTTT.

This chain uses TRBV5-5 with TRBJ1-1; a weak D match, TRBD1 (5 bases). Germline V lookup: CDR1 SGHKS, CDR2 YYEKEE (reference sequence). V was clipped by 3 bases and J by 2 bases, with 14 bases between them. CDR3 length: 15 amino acids. DNA of the CDR3: TGTGCCAGCAGCTACCTCGGGGGGTTAAACACTGAAGCTTTCTTT. As protein: CASSYLGGLNTEAFF.

The gene calls are TRBV7-2 and TRBJ2-3; tentatively, D is TRBD2 (6 bases). The CDR3 runs to 15 residues. Germline CDR1 is SGHTA and CDR2 is FQGNSA. Between the trimmed V and J ends, which lost 1 base and 8 bases, there was a span of 16 bases. CDR3 in DNA: TGTGCCAGCAGCTTAGTCGGCGGGGCGGTAGTTACGCAGTATTTT. Protein sequence: CASSLVGGAVVTQYF.

This clone was seen only once. The chain joins TRBV5-1 to TRBJ2-5, with 15 nucleotides matching TRBD2. CDR3 size: 17 residues. V was clipped by 4 bases and J by 1 base; unmatched bases: 5. In germline, CDR1 is SGHRS, CDR2 YFSETQ. The DNA for the CDR3 is TGCGCCAGCAGCCAGGGACTAGCGGGGGGTCCCCAAGAGACCCAGTACTTC. The encoded protein is CASSQGLAGGPQETQYF.

The V and J genes are TRBV4-1 and TRBJ1-1, with a tentative D call TRBD1 (5 bases). V was pared by 4 bases and J by 3 bases, with 12 bases between. The germline V gene has CDR1 MGHRA and CDR2 YSYEKL. The CDR3 has 14 residues. The CDR3 protein is CASSPLRQHTEAFF. CDR3 nucleotide sequence: TGCGCCAGCAGCCCCCTCCGACAGCACACTGAAGCTTTCTTT.

The gene calls are TRBV9 and TRBJ2-5; TRBD2 matches 8 bases. V lost 0 bases to trimming and J lost 5 bases; unmatched junction nucleotides: 9. Germline loops: CDR1 SGDLS, CDR2 YYNGEE. The CDR3 is made up of 16 amino acids. The CDR3: CASSVGPGGGGETQYF. Written as DNA, the CDR3 is TGTGCCAGCAGCGTAGGCCCCGGGGGGGGAGGCGAGACCCAGTACTTC.

The V call is TRBV6-5, the J call TRBJ2-5, with 10 bases lining up with TRBD1. The CDR3 sequence is 16 residues long. Per the germline V gene, CDR1 is MNHEY and CDR2 is SVGAGI. Unmatched junction bases numbered 8, after V lost 2 bases and J lost 5 bases. CDR3 coding DNA: TGTGCCAGCAGTTACCGACCCCCGGGACAGGGGGAGACCCAGTACTTC. Translated: CASSYRPPGQGETQYF.

The V call is TRBV18, the J call TRBJ1-2, with D possibly matching TRBD1 (6 bases). The V gene lost 2 bases and the J gene lost 3 bases, with 22 bases spanning the gap. The CDR3 consists of 18 residues. CDR1 is KGHSH and CDR2 is LQKENI in the germline V gene. CDR3 coding DNA: TGTGCCAGCTCACCAAGGTCCCCTTTACAGGGCTTCGACTATGGCTACACCTTC. Its translation is CASSPRSPLQGFDYGYTF.

This clone was observed a few times. CDR3 region: CASSLLRSNYGYTF. The CDR3 coding sequence is TGTGCCAGCAGCTTATTACGGAGTAACTATGGCTACACCTTC. This chain links TRBV7-9 with TRBJ1-2; D gene uncertain. The germline V gene encodes CDR1 SEHNR and CDR2 FQNEAQ (reference sequence). V lost 2 bases, J lost 1 base, and 8 bases lay in between. CDR3 size: 14 residues.

The V gene is TRBV2, the J gene TRBJ1-1, with D unresolved. Germline CDR1 reads SNHLY; CDR2 reads FYNNEI. The CDR3 length is 15 residues. The germline V and J ends were trimmed by 0 bases and 3 bases, with 11 bases remaining between them. In nucleotides, the CDR3 is TGTGCCAGCAGTGAAGCGCTTCCCCGGGACACTGAAGCTTTCTTT. This gives the protein CASSEALPRDTEAFF.

The count of this clone is one. The chain couples TRBV2 to TRBJ1-2; D is undetermined. CDR3 length: 13 amino acids. Trimming cost V 4 bases and J 4 bases, with 10 bases left between them. Germline CDR1 SNHLY, CDR2 FYNNEI. The CDR3, as DNA: TGTGCCAGCAGTGTCGGGGTCGCCTATGGCTACACCTTC. Translating gives CASSVGVAYGYTF.

CDR3 DNA: TGTGCCAGCAAAGGGGCCAATGAGCAGTTCTTC. Residues: CASKGANEQFF. The chain carries TRBV6-5 and TRBJ2-1; tentatively, D is TRBD1 (5 bases). The CDR3 is made up of 11 amino acids. V shed 7 bases and J shed 6 bases, with 7 bases lying between them. Germline V CDR1 and CDR2: MNHEY, SVGAGI.

The chain is built from TRBV10-3 and TRBJ2-1; 14 positions agree with TRBD2. There are 17 residues in the CDR3. The V gene's germline CDR1 is ENHRY and CDR2 SYGVKD. With 6 bases clipped from V and 4 bases from J, the junction kept 8 bases outside the gene matches. The CDR3 DNA sequence: TGTGCCATCAGGGGACATGGACTAGCGGGAGGATACAATGAGCAGTTCTTC. Translated: CAIRGHGLAGGYNEQFF.

Here the CDR3 DNA reads TGCGCCAGCAGCCCGGACCCTCAGGGGGCGAACACTGAAGCTTTCTTT. This gives the protein CASSPDPQGANTEAFF. V and J are TRBV5-1 and TRBJ1-1, with 8 bases aligning to TRBD1. With V trimmed by 4 bases and J by 1 base, 9 bases remained unmatched. The CDR3 contains 16 residues. Germline CDR1 and CDR2: SGHRS and YFSETQ.

The CDR3 nucleotides read TGTGCCAGTAGTCCCGGGACAGGGGTTGGTTACGAGCAGTACTTC. It codes for CASSPGTGVGYEQYF. This chain uses TRBV19 with TRBJ2-7; 10 bases fit TRBD1. Trimming removed 5 bases from V and 4 bases from J; junction bases left unmatched: 8. Germline assignment: CDR1 LNHDA and CDR2 SQIVND (reference sequence). The CDR3 has 15 amino acids.